This TCR beta chain was captured by sequencing in a study of blood T cell repertoires in COVID-19. Study context: The analysed material was cDNA or gDNA that came from T cells, B-cell-depleted T cells, or PBMCs.

There are a few counts of this clone. From germline, CDR1 is SNHLY and CDR2 FYNNEI. CDR3 length: 16 amino acids. J was trimmed by 8 bases and V by 6 bases; bases with no gene match: 15. Original methodology: Using reference gene primer amplification, nucleated cell counts were estimated. Sequencing was performed with immunoSEQ multiplex PCR; in TCRdb, only in-frame clones are kept and a portion is missing. That table is the source of V, J and clone size, and D and trimming were worked out from the DNA. This table has approximately 300,000 clones, around nine tenths appearing once. What was sequenced was peripheral blood. The chain has TRBV2 and TRBJ1-4; TRBD1 matches 7 bases. This TCR was sampled from a woman aged 25 to 39 with COVID-19, enrolled during active disease. The CDR3 loop is CASRNRAGTVLEKLFF. The CDR3 region has the DNA TGTGCCAGCAGGAACAGGGCCGGGACAGTGCTGGAAAAACTGTTTTTT. The full variable domain, rest sourced from reference TRBV2 and TRBJ1-4, is EPEVTQTPSHQVTQMGQEVILRCVPISNHLYFYWYRQILGQKVEFLVSFYNNEISEKSEIFDDQFSVERPDGSNFTLKIRSTKLEDSAMYFCASRNRAGTVLEKLFFGSGTQLSVL.